Below are 16 T cell receptor beta chains sequenced from a single sample in a study of cytomegalovirus exposure and HLA in healthy donors. Vbeta (60) and Jbeta (13) primers were used in the PCR. TCRdb's table, derived via immunoSEQ multiplex PCR, lists solely in-frame clones and lacks some. The table has 150,000 to 200,000 clones, about four fifths seen once. The sequenced sample was PBMCs. These receptors were obtained from a woman under 30 in good health and CMV-seronegative.

CDR3 nucleotide sequence: TGTGCCAGTAGTTCCGGGACAGGGGCCAATCAGCCCCAGCATTTT. It specifies CASSSGTGANQPQHF. The gene calls are TRBV19 and TRBJ1-5; 10 bases line up with TRBD1. V lost 5 bases to trimming and J lost 3 bases; unmatched junction nucleotides: 4. Per the germline V gene, CDR1 is LNHDA and CDR2 is SQIVND (reference sequence). The CDR3 sequence is 15 residues long.

V usage is TRBV27 and J usage is TRBJ1-4, with D possibly TRBD1 on 5 matching bases. Between the trimmed V and J ends, which lost 3 bases and 2 bases, there was a span of 10 bases. The germline CDR1 and CDR2 sequences are MNHEY and SMNVEV (reference sequence). This CDR3 comprises 15 residues. The CDR3, as DNA: TGTGCCAGCAGTTTTTGGGGGGGGACTAATGAAAAACTGTTTTTT. This encodes CASSFWGGTNEKLFF.

V and J are TRBV6-5 and TRBJ2-2; D not resolved. The length of the CDR3 is 15 residues. The germline V gene encodes CDR1 MNHEY and CDR2 SVGAGI. Trimming stripped 7 bases from V and 3 bases from J, with 15 bases between. Here the CDR3 reads CASTPLTVYTGELFF. The CDR3 coding sequence is TGTGCCAGCACCCCTCTGACTGTTTACACCGGGGAGCTGTTTTTT.

The chain has TRBV29-1 and TRBJ2-1; TRBD2 matches 9 bases. V trimming: 7 bases; J trimming: 4 bases; junction bases outside the gene matches: 5. Germline CDR1 is SQVTM and CDR2 is ANQGSEA. This CDR3 comprises 13 residues. CDR3 amino acids: CSAGLAFYNEQFF. The CDR3 DNA is TGCAGCGCCGGACTAGCGTTTTACAATGAGCAGTTCTTC.

This clone was seen a single time. The V gene is TRBV4-3, the J gene TRBJ2-3; 9 bases align to TRBD2. Germline CDR1 reads LGHNA; CDR2 reads YSLEER. This CDR3 comprises 16 residues. J lost 5 bases, V lost 4 bases, and 10 bases had no gene match. CDR3 amino acids: CASSPSSAGGGDTQYF. In DNA form, the CDR3 reads TGCGCCAGCAGCCCCTCTAGCGCGGGAGGGGGAGATACGCAGTATTTT.

The chain links TRBV5-1 to TRBJ2-7; TRBD1 aligns across 9 bases. The junction had 2 bases not matched to a gene; V was cut back by 5 bases and J by 2 bases. The CDR3 spans 13 residues. Germline V gene lookup returns CDR1 SGHRS and CDR2 YFSETQ. The CDR3 DNA reads as TGCGCCAGCAGGGGGACAGGGACCTACGAGCAGTACTTC. Translating it yields CASRGTGTYEQYF.

There are a few counts of this clone. This chain links TRBV28 with TRBJ1-2; D gene unclear. Trimming took 3 bases from V and 8 from J, leaving 13 bases between them. The CDR3 is 13 amino acids. The germline CDR1 and CDR2 sequences are MDHEN and SYDVKM. Here the CDR3 reads CASSFRGRKGYTF. The DNA for the CDR3 is TGTGCCAGCAGTTTTCGAGGGAGGAAAGGCTACACCTTC.

This chain links TRBV29-1 with TRBJ2-7; D unresolved. In germline, CDR1 is SQVTM, CDR2 ANQGSEA. The CDR3 is 12 residues long. The ends were cut back, 0 bases at V and 5 bases at J, with 8 bases in the middle. The CDR3 DNA reads as TGCAGCGTTGAAGAGGGCAAAAACGAGCAGTACTTC. Residues: CSVEEGKNEQYF.

This chain uses TRBV27 with TRBJ2-2, with 14 bases that match TRBD2. Trimming took 4 bases from V and 7 from J; bases not matched to a gene: 8. This CDR3 spans 17 amino acids. In germline, CDR1 is MNHEY, CDR2 SMNVEV (reference sequence). Here the CDR3 reads CASSSLGLAGVGGELFF. The CDR3, as DNA: TGTGCCAGCAGTTCCCTGGGACTAGCGGGAGTAGGCGGGGAGCTGTTTTTT.

This chain connects TRBV27 to TRBJ2-5; D is unresolved. The DNA end is a closer match to TRBJ2-7, so the J assignment may be wrong. CDR3 size: 14 residues. CDR1 and CDR2 (germline): MNHEY, SMNVEV (reference sequence). CDR3 loop: CASSYLDSSYEQYF. CDR3 coding DNA: TGTGCCAGCAGTTACCTAGATAGCTCCTACGAGCAGTACTTC.

This clone is a singleton in its sample. The chain has TRBV11-2 and TRBJ2-1; weak D call: TRBD2 (6 bases). The length of the CDR3 is 13 residues. Per germline, CDR1 SGHAT and CDR2 FQNNGV. V was trimmed by 5 bases and J by 12 bases, leaving 17 bases between them. This chain's CDR3 is CASSLNWGEGQFF. The CDR3 DNA sequence: TGTGCCAGCAGCCTCAACTGGGGGGAAGGGCAGTTCTTC.

This chain joins TRBV5-1 and TRBJ2-6; a weak D match, TRBD2 (5 bases). Germline V gene data show CDR1 as SGHRS and CDR2 as YFSETQ. V dropped 1 base and J dropped 2 bases, with 7 bases sitting between them. This CDR3 has 15 residues. The CDR3 region has the DNA TGCGCCAGCAGCTTGCGGGAAACTGGGGCCAACGTCCTGACTTTC. Protein: CASSLRETGANVLTF.

The rearrangement uses TRBV19 and TRBJ1-5; D is perhaps TRBD1 (6 bases). The germline V gene encodes CDR1 LNHDA and CDR2 SQIVND (reference sequence). The CDR3 is 19 residues long. V was cut by 5 bases and J by 1 base, with 24 bases left in between. In DNA form, the CDR3 reads TGTGCCAGTAGTTCAGAAGGACAGTTCCAGACTTCGAGCAATCAGCCCCAGCATTTT. Translated, it gives CASSSEGQFQTSSNQPQHF.

The chain has TRBV28 and TRBJ2-3, with 8 bases lining up with TRBD2. V trimming: 5 bases; J trimming: 4 bases; junction bases outside the gene matches: 8. Germline lookup yields CDR1 MDHEN and CDR2 SYDVKM. The CDR3 runs 15 residues. CDR3 in amino acids: CASSGKGLGSDTQYF. CDR3 DNA sequence: TGTGCCAGCAGTGGCAAGGGACTAGGGTCAGATACGCAGTATTTT.

The CDR3 DNA sequence: TGTGCCAGCAGGGGGACTAGTAGATCGGACGAGCAGTACTTC. This encodes CASRGTSRSDEQYF. The rearrangement uses TRBV28 and TRBJ2-7; 8 nucleotides match TRBD2. The ends lost 6 bases at V and 5 bases at J; junction bases unmatched: 9. CDR3 size: 14 residues. CDR1 is MDHEN and CDR2 is SYDVKM in the germline V gene.

Only a few counts were recorded for this clone. The chain combines TRBV6-6 with TRBJ1-5; 9 bases match TRBD1. V shed 5 bases, J shed 6 bases, and the junction held 5 bases outside the gene matches. This CDR3 contains 14 residues. Germline V gives CDR1 MNHNY, CDR2 SVGAGI (reference sequence). CDR3 in DNA: TGTGCCAGCAGTCCTACAGGGGGCCGTCAGCCCCAGCATTTT. This encodes CASSPTGGRQPQHF.